A selection of T cell receptor beta chains follows, all from one sample in a study of circulating and synovial CD4+ cells in juvenile arthritis. Method: immunoSEQ multiplex PCR; TCRdb's copy keeps in-frame clones and lacks some. The table records about 2,500 clones, roughly 90% of them present only once. The specimen sequenced was HLA-DR+ CD4+ T cells from blood. These receptors came from a human donor with juvenile idiopathic arthritis. The conserved cysteine and the conserved F or W are not part of the CDR3 here. Some rows have no size entry. The others give once, few or many, or a class for an expanded clone.

J	length	size	V	CDR3
TRBJ2-7	13	.	TRBV5-1	ASSLISGSQYEQY
TRBJ2-7	14	.	TRBV10-3	AISESSSGRPYEQY
TRBJ2-7	13	once	TRBV27	ANATTSGTGGEQY
TRBJ1-1	13	.	TRBV6-1	ASSEGISRAVEAF
TRBJ1-6	12	.	TRBV6-6	ASSYSASNSPLH
TRBJ2-3	12	.	TRBV7-3	ASSLSGSRDTQY
TRBJ1-3	14	.	TRBV6-6	ASSSQTGNRGNTIY
TRBJ1-3	13	.	TRBV7-2	ASSFRVTSGNTIY
TRBJ1-2	12	.	TRBV19	ASGKFGTDYGYT
TRBJ1-2	13	.	TRBV6-1	ASRDRDRGIDGYT